This TCR beta chain was observed in a study of shared clonotypes between healthy human individuals. Regarding the study as a whole: Clonotypes which were not shared had lower generation probabilities than clonotypes that all four donors shared.

Measured with immunoSEQ multiplex PCR; TCRdb has only the in-frame clones, and not every one. The sample has 1.6 million or so clones, about 98.5% seen once. Germline-derived CDR1 and CDR2 are SGHRS and YFSETQ. The ends lost 0 bases at V and 4 bases at J; junction bases unmatched: 10. CDR3 length: 17 residues. Worth noting for this clone: Its specificity is not known.

The V and J genes are TRBV5-1 and TRBJ2-7, with 10 bases aligning to TRBD2. What was sequenced was naive CD4+ T cells sorted from blood. Specified subset: CD45RA+ positively selected. The source is a man in his thirties or forties in good health. The CDR3 here is CASSLGQHSGRAYEQYF. Here the CDR3 DNA reads TGCGCCAGCAGCTTGGGCCAGCACAGCGGGAGGGCGTACGAGCAGTACTTC.